The T cell receptor (beta chain) described here comes from a study of cytomegalovirus exposure and HLA in healthy donors. Overall study: Unique TCRs numbering 75 million to 95 million, obtained from HLA-typed donors, made up an early data release. The Caucasian-associated ancestry cluster held around four fifths of approximately 400 genotyped donors.

The PCR made use of 60 Vbeta and 13 Jbeta primers. Assay: immunoSEQ multiplex PCR; the TCRdb copy retains only in-frame clones and omits some. This sample contains some 41,000 clones. With regard to this clone: No antigen is known for it. The junction shows a germline mismatch at one end, possibly a read error.

This CDR3 is built from 16 residues. CDR1 MNHEY and CDR2 SVGAGI come from the germline V gene. Notes on the study in general: Analyzed later, association rates of TCRs varied across HLA loci, with DRB1 most and HLA-C fewest.

The sequencing input was PBMCs. This sequence originates from a man between 25 and 39 years old in good health and CMV-seronegative. This chain links TRBV6-5 with TRBJ1-2, with D perhaps matching TRBD1 (6 bases). CDR3 sequence reads: CASRYSPDRLSGGFTF. As DNA, the CDR3 is TGTGCCAGCCGTTACAGCCCGGACAGATTATCTGGAGGCTTCACCTTC.